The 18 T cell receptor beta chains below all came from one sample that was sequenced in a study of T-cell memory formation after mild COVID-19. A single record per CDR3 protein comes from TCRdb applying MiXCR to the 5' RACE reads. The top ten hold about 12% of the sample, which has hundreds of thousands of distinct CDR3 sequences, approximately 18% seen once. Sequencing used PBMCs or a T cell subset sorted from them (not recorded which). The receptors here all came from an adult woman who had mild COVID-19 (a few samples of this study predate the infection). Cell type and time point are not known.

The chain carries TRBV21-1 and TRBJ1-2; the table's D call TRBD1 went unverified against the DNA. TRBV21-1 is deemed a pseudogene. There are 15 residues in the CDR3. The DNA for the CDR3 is TGTGCCAGCAGCAAATTTGGGGGGACAGGTGATGGCTACACCTTC. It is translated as CASSKFGGTGDGYTF.

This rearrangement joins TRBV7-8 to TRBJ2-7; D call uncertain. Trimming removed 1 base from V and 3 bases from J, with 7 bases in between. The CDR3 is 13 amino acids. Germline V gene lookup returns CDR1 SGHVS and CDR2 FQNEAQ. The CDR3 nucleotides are TGTGCCAGCAGCTTAGAGATGGGCTACGAGCAGTACTTC. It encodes CASSLEMGYEQYF.

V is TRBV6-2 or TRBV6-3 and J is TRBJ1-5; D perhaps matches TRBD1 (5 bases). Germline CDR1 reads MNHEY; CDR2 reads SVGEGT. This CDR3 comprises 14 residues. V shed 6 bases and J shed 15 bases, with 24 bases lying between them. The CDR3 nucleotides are TGTGCCAGCAGCTTGAGTAGCGGGGGTCTCTCCGGGCATTTT. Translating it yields CASSLSSGGLSGHF.

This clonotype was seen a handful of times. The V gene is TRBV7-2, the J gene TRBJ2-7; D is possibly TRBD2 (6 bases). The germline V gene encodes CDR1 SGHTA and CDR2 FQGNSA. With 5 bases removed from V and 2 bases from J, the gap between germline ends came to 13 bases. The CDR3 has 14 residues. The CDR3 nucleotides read TGTGCCAGCAGCCCACTCGGGGGAACCTACGAGCAGTACTTC. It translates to CASSPLGGTYEQYF.

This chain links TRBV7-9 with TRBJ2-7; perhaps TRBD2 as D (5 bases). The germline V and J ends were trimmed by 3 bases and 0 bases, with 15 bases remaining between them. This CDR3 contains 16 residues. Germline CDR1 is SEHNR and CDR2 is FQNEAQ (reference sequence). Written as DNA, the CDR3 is TGTGCCAGCAGCTTGTTCCTAGCTGGAAACTCCTACGAGCAGTACTTC. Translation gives CASSLFLAGNSYEQYF.

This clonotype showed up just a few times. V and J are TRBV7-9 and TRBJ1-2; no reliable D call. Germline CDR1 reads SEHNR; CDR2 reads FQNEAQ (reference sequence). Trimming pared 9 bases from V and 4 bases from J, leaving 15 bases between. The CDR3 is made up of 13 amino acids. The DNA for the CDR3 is TGTGCCAGGGAGACGATTGCAGGCTATGGCTACACCTTC. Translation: CARETIAGYGYTF.

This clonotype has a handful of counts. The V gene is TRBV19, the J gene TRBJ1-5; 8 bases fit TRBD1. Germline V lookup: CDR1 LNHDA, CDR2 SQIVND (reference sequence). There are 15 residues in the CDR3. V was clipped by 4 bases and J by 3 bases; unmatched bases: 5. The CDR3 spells CASSTGQGYNQPQHF. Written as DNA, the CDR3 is TGTGCCAGTAGTACCGGACAGGGCTACAATCAGCCCCAGCATTTT.

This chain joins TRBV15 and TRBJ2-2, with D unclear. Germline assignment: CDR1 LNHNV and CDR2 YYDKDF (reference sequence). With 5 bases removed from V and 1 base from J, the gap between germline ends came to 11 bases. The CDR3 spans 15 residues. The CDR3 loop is CATSVRERNTGELFF. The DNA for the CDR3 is TGTGCCACCAGCGTAAGGGAAAGGAACACCGGGGAGCTGTTTTTT.

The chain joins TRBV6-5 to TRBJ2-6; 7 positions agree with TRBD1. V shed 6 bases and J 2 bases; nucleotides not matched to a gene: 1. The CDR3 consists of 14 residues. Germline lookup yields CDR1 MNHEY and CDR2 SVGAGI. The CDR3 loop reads CASRTGAGANVLTF. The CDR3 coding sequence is TGTGCCAGCAGAACAGGGGCTGGGGCCAACGTCCTGACTTTC.

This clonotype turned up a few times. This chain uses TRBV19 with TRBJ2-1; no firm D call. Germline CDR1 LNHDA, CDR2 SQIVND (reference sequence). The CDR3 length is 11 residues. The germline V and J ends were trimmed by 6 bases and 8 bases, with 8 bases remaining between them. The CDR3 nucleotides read TGTGCCAGTAGAGACTTTTATGAGCAGTTCTTC. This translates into CASRDFYEQFF. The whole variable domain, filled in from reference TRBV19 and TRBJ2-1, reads DGGITQSPKYLFRKEGQNVTLSCEQNLNHDAMYWYRQDPGQGLRLIYYSQIVNDFQKGDIAEGYSVSREKKESFPLTVTSAQKNPTAFYLCASRDFYEQFFGPGTRLTVL.

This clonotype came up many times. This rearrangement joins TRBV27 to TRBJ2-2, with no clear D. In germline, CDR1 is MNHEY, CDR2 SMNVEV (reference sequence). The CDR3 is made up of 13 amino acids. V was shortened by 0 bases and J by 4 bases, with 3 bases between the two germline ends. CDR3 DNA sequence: TGTGCCAGCAGTTTATCGATCACCGGGGAGCTGTTTTTT. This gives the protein CASSLSITGELFF.

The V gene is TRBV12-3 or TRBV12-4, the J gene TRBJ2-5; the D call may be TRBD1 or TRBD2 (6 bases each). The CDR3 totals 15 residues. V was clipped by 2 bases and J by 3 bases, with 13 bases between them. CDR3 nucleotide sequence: TGTGCCAGCAGTTTATTGAGGGGGGCGGAAGAGACCCAGTACTTC. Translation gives CASSLLRGAEETQYF.

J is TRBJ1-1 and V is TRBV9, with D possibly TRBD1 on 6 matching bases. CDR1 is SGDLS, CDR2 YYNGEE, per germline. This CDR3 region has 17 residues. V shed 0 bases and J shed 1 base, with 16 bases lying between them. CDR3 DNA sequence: TGTGCCAGCAGCGTAGGCACTACCTTACAGGGGAACACTGAAGCTTTCTTT. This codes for CASSVGTTLQGNTEAFF.

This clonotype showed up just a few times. The CDR3 DNA sequence: TGTGCCAGCAGGAACGCAAGGGACAGGGTGACTGAAGCTTTCTTT. This encodes CASRNARDRVTEAFF. The chain uses TRBV6-5 and TRBJ1-1; 9 bases map to TRBD1. Germline CDR1 and CDR2: MNHEY and SVGAGI. Losses at the gene ends were 6 bases for V and 5 bases for J; bases not matched to a gene: 10. CDR3 size: 15 residues.

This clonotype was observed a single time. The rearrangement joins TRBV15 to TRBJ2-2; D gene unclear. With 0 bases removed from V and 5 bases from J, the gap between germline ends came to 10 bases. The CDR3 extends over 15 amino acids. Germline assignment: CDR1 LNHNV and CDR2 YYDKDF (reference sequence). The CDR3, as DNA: TGTGCCACCAGCAGAGATGCGGTTGGTACCGGGGAGCTGTTTTTT. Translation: CATSRDAVGTGELFF.

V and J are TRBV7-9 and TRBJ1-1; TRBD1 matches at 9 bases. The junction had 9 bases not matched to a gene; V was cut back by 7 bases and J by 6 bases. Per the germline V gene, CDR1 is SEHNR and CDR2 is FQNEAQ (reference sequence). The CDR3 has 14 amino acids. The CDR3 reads CASKRDRAVAEAFF. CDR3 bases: TGTGCCAGCAAAAGGGACAGGGCCGTCGCTGAAGCTTTCTTT. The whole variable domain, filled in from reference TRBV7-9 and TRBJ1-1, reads DTGVSQNPRHKITKRGQNVTFRCDPISEHNRLYWYRQTLGQGPEFLTYFQNEAQLEKSRLLSDRFSAERPKGSFSTLEIQRTEQGDSAMYLCASKRDRAVAEAFFGQGTRLTVV.

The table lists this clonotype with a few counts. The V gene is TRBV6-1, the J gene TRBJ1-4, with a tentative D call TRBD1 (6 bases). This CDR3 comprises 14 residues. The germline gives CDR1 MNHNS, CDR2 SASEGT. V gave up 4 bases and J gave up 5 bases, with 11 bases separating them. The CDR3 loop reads CASSGTARNEKLFF. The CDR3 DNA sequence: TGTGCCAGCAGTGGGACAGCTAGGAATGAAAAACTGTTTTTT.

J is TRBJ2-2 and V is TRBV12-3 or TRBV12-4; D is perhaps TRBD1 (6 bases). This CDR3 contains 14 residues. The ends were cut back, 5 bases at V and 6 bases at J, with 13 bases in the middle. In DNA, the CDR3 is TGTGCCAGCAGTAGGGACACCCAATCCGGGGAGCTGTTTTTT. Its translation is CASSRDTQSGELFF.